This T cell receptor beta chain stems from a study of PD-L1 blockade in urothelial cancer. This CDR3 is built from 12 residues. Germline CDR1 ENHRY, CDR2 SYGVKD. J lost 13 bases, V lost 7 bases, and 11 bases had no gene match. TCRdb's table, derived via immunoSEQ multiplex PCR, lists solely in-frame clones and lacks some. The repertoire holds 20,000 to 25,000 clones, roughly 85% seen once, with 3% to 3.5% in the top ten. Material: PBMCs, obtained around atezolizumab (anti-PD-L1) treatment. The chain uses TRBV10-3 and TRBJ2-3; 7 bases fit TRBD1. The receptor was derived from a man aged 50 to 59 with urothelial cancer. The CDR3 sequence is CAINLGQSGEYF. Written as DNA, the CDR3 is TGTGCCATCAACCTGGGACAGTCCGGGGAGTATTTT.